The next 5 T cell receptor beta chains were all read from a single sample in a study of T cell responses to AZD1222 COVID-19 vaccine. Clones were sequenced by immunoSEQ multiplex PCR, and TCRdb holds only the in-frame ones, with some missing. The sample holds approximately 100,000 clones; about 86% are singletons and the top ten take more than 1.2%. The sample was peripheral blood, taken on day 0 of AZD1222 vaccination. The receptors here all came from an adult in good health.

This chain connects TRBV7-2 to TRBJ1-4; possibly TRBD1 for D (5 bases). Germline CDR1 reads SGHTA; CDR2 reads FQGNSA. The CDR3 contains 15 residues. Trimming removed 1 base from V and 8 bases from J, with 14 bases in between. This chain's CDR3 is CASSLVRAGREKLFF. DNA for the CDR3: TGTGCCAGCAGCTTAGTTAGGGCAGGGCGAGAAAAACTGTTTTTT.

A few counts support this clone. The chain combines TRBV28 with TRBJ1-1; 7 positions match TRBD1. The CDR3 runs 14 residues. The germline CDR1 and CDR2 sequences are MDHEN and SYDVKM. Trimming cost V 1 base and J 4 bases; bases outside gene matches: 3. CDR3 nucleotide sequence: TGTGCCAGCAGTTTATCGGGGACAGTCACTGAAGCTTTCTTT. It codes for CASSLSGTVTEAFF.

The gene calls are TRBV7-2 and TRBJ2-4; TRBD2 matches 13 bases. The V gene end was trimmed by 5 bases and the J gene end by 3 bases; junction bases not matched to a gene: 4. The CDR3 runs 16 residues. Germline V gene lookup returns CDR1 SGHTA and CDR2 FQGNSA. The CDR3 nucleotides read TGTGCCAGCAGCCCAAGACTAGCGGGAGGCAAAAACATTCAGTACTTC. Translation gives CASSPRLAGGKNIQYF.

The CDR3: CASSFVGGREQYF. CDR3 bases: TGTGCCAGCAGTTTTGTCGGGGGCCGCGAGCAGTACTTC. This chain uses TRBV27 with TRBJ2-7, with D perhaps being TRBD1 or TRBD2 (6 bases each). The CDR3 spans 13 residues. Germline V gives CDR1 MNHEY, CDR2 SMNVEV (reference sequence). V was shortened by 3 bases and J by 6 bases, with 12 bases between the two germline ends.

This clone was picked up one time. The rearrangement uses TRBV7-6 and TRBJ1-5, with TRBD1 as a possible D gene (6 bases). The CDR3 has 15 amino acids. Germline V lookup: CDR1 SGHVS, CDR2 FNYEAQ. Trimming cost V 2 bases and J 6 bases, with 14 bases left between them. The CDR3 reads CASSLRQGRGQPQHF. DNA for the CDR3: TGTGCCAGCAGCTTACGGCAGGGGCGCGGTCAGCCCCAGCATTTT.